This passage covers 29 T cell receptor beta chains from one sample sequenced in a study of T cell responses to AZD1222 COVID-19 vaccine. Sequencing was performed with immunoSEQ multiplex PCR; in TCRdb, only in-frame clones are kept and a portion is missing. This sample has roughly 150,000 clones, with about 89% found just once. Sequenced material: peripheral blood, taken on day 0 of AZD1222 vaccination. These receptors were collected from an adult in good health.

This sequence joins TRBV7-8 and TRBJ2-3; D is unresolved. In germline, CDR1 is SGHVS, CDR2 FQNEAQ. Trimming shortened V by 5 bases and J by 0 bases, and 9 bases separated the two germline ends. The CDR3 is 14 amino acids. The CDR3: CASSPTPSTDTQYF. CDR3 DNA sequence: TGTGCCAGCAGCCCCACACCGAGCACAGATACGCAGTATTTT. Full variable domain (missing parts from reference TRBV7-8 and TRBJ2-3): GAGVSQSPRYKVAKRGQDVALRCDPISGHVSLFWYQQALGQGPEFLTYFQNEAQLDKSGLPSDRFFAERPEGSVSTLKIQRTQQEDSAVYLCASSPTPSTDTQYFGPGTRLTVL.

The genes are TRBV28 and TRBJ2-2, with 7 nucleotides matching TRBD1. Germline V CDR1 and CDR2: MDHEN, SYDVKM. Trimming took 6 bases from V and 5 from J; bases not matched to a gene: 3. The CDR3 totals 13 residues. The CDR3 loop reads CASRTQGTGELFF. The CDR3, as DNA: TGTGCCAGCAGGACACAGGGGACCGGGGAGCTGTTTTTT.

The CDR3 coding sequence is TGCGCCAGCAGCGCCGGGGACAGGGCCTATGGCTACACCTTC. Its translation: CASSAGDRAYGYTF. The V gene is TRBV5-1, the J gene TRBJ1-2; 9 bases map to TRBD1. The CDR3 extends over 14 amino acids. V was clipped by 4 bases and J by 4 bases; unmatched bases: 5. Germline CDR1 is SGHRS and CDR2 is YFSETQ.

The V gene is TRBV5-5, the J gene TRBJ1-5, with D unclear. V was cut by 1 base and J by 9 bases, with 14 bases left in between. The CDR3 runs 14 residues. CDR1 and CDR2 (germline): SGHKS, YYEKEE (reference sequence). The CDR3 loop is CASSLRAQSSPQHF. The CDR3 coding sequence is TGTGCCAGCAGCTTGAGGGCCCAGTCTTCGCCCCAGCATTTT.

This clone showed up just a few times. The rearrangement links TRBV6-2 or TRBV6-3 to TRBJ1-2; D is unresolved. This CDR3 region has 13 residues. Trimming cost V 5 bases and J 3 bases, with 10 bases left between them. Germline-derived CDR1 and CDR2 are MNHEY and SVGEGT. The CDR3 sequence is CASSDHLYYGYTF. The DNA of the CDR3 is TGTGCCAGCAGTGATCACTTATACTATGGCTACACCTTC.

The J gene is TRBJ1-1, the V gene TRBV10-2; D is ambiguous. The germline gives CDR1 WSHSY, CDR2 SAAADI. V was shortened by 1 base and J by 6 bases, with 3 bases between the two germline ends. This CDR3 comprises 11 residues. CDR3 amino acids: CASSEFAEAFF. CDR3 nucleotides: TGCGCCAGCAGTGAGTTCGCTGAAGCTTTCTTT.

The chain recombines TRBV5-4 with TRBJ2-3; either TRBD1 or TRBD2 may supply D (6 bases each). Trimming took off 0 bases at V and 0 bases at J, with 8 bases between the two ends. The length of the CDR3 is 15 residues. Germline V gene data show CDR1 as SGHNT and CDR2 as YYREEE (reference sequence). This CDR3 reads CASSLGGGSTDTQYF. DNA for the CDR3: TGTGCCAGCAGCTTGGGAGGGGGGAGCACAGATACGCAGTATTTT.

The chain employs TRBV6-2 or TRBV6-3 and TRBJ1-5, with D hard to call. Trimming left V 5 bases short and J 0 bases short, with 5 bases between. Germline V gene data show CDR1 as MNHEY and CDR2 as SVGEGT. This CDR3 contains 13 residues. The CDR3 DNA follows: TGTGCCAGCAGTGACATTAGCAATCAGCCCCAGCATTTT. Protein sequence: CASSDISNQPQHF.

The V call is TRBV2, the J call TRBJ2-7; D is undetermined. Germline V CDR1 and CDR2: SNHLY, FYNNEI. The CDR3 is made up of 11 amino acids. Trimming removed 4 bases at V and 5 bases at J, with 6 bases between. The CDR3 spells CASSGSNEQYF. The CDR3 nucleotides are TGTGCCAGCAGTGGTTCTAACGAGCAGTACTTC.

This clone was counted a single time. The chain has TRBV28 and TRBJ1-2; no clear D. Per germline, CDR1 MDHEN and CDR2 SYDVKM. V lost 5 bases and J 5 bases, leaving 6 bases between the germline ends. This CDR3 contains 11 residues. CDR3 sequence reads: CASSNTYGYTF. DNA for the CDR3: TGTGCCAGCAGTAACACATATGGCTACACCTTC.

The genes are TRBV7-6 and TRBJ2-7, with 8 positions matching TRBD1. The CDR3 extends over 15 amino acids. Looked up from germline, CDR1 is SGHVS and CDR2 is FNYEAQ. J was trimmed by 4 bases and V by 2 bases; bases with no gene match: 7. For the CDR3, the DNA is TGTGCCAGCAGCTTAAGCTCGGGACAGGAGTACGAGCAGTACTTC. This gives the protein CASSLSSGQEYEQYF.

This clone was seen only once. The chain links TRBV6-2 or TRBV6-3 to TRBJ2-2, with TRBD1 identical over 7 bases. J lost 6 bases, V lost 5 bases, and 6 bases had no gene match. The CDR3 sequence is 14 residues long. Germline lookup yields CDR1 MNHEY and CDR2 SVGEGT. The CDR3 region is CASSPSDRAGELFF. DNA of the CDR3: TGTGCCAGCAGTCCCTCCGACAGGGCCGGGGAGCTGTTTTTT.

The V call is TRBV7-3, the J call TRBJ1-2; D is ambiguous. Trimming left V 2 bases short and J 4 bases short, with 17 bases between. Looked up from germline, CDR1 is SGHTA and CDR2 is FQGTGA. This CDR3 region has 16 residues. CDR3: CASSLVGGGDLYGYTF. CDR3 sequence (DNA): TGTGCCAGCAGCTTAGTTGGTGGCGGGGATCTCTATGGCTACACCTTC.

This chain uses TRBV3-1 (or the pseudogene TRBV3-2) with TRBJ1-1; D unresolved. The CDR3 covers 15 residues. Germline V gives CDR1 LGHDT, CDR2 YNNKEL (reference sequence). Between the trimmed V and J ends, which lost 3 bases and 0 bases, there was a span of 11 bases. The CDR3 nucleotides read TGTGCCAGCAGCCAGAGCTCGTGGCTGAACACTGAAGCTTTCTTT. Its translation is CASSQSSWLNTEAFF.

The V call is TRBV19, the J call TRBJ1-4; D perhaps matches TRBD1 (6 bases). CDR3 length equals 16 residues. The germline V and J ends were trimmed by 9 bases and 0 bases, with 17 bases remaining between them. Germline loops: CDR1 LNHDA, CDR2 SQIVND (reference sequence). DNA of the CDR3: TGTGCCAGCAATCCGGGACACCTTGCAACTAATGAAAAACTGTTTTTT. Translated: CASNPGHLATNEKLFF.

In DNA form, the CDR3 reads TGTGCCATCAGTGAGTCGATGGGACAGGGGTATTCACCCCTCCACTTT. This codes for CAISESMGQGYSPLHF. The gene calls are TRBV10-3 and TRBJ1-6; 10 bases align to TRBD1. This CDR3 is 16 amino acids long. The germline V gene has CDR1 ENHRY and CDR2 SYGVKD. V shed 0 bases and J 8 bases; nucleotides not matched to a gene: 4.

This rearrangement joins TRBV7-2 to TRBJ2-7, with D tentatively TRBD2 (6 bases). Trimming left V 2 bases short and J 2 bases short, with 16 bases between. The germline gives CDR1 SGHTA, CDR2 FQGNSA. The CDR3 is made up of 16 amino acids. CDR3 in amino acids: CASSLWVAVLAYEQYF. The CDR3 bases are TGTGCCAGCAGCTTATGGGTAGCGGTTCTCGCCTACGAGCAGTACTTC.

The V and J genes are TRBV7-3 and TRBJ2-2; D unresolved. V dropped 3 bases and J dropped 1 base, with 3 bases sitting between them. The CDR3 has 13 residues. Germline assignment: CDR1 SGHTA and CDR2 FQGTGA. CDR3 sequence reads: CASSLMNTGELFF. CDR3 coding DNA: TGTGCCAGCAGCTTGATGAACACCGGGGAGCTGTTTTTT.

The V and J genes are TRBV5-4 and TRBJ2-7; 7 bases are shared with TRBD2. Germline trimming cut 4 bases from V and 4 bases from J; bases unmatched to any gene: 14. The CDR3 spans 16 residues. The germline gives CDR1 SGHNT, CDR2 YYREEE (reference sequence). The CDR3 DNA follows: TGTGCCAGCAGCCCCCGGGGCGGGAGTACGGGATACGAGCAGTACTTC. Encoded protein: CASSPRGGSTGYEQYF.

The V gene is TRBV25-1, the J gene TRBJ2-1, with TRBD2 identical over 9 bases. V was clipped by 5 bases and J by 2 bases; unmatched bases: 4. CDR1 and CDR2 from the germline V gene are MGHDK and SYGVNS. The CDR3 totals 15 residues. CDR3 nucleotides: TGTGCCAGCAGTTTAGCGGGAGTAACCTACAATGAGCAGTTCTTC. This gives the protein CASSLAGVTYNEQFF.

The rearrangement uses TRBV4-1 and TRBJ1-2; 9 nucleotides match TRBD1. Germline CDR1 is MGHRA and CDR2 is YSYEKL. Trimming cost V 4 bases and J 3 bases; bases outside gene matches: 9. The CDR3 covers 16 residues. CDR3 sequence: CASSPAGGQGYYGYTF. CDR3 DNA sequence: TGCGCCAGCAGCCCCGCGGGGGGACAGGGCTACTATGGCTACACCTTC.

The chain joins TRBV10-3 to TRBJ2-2; TRBD2 matches 11 bases. Germline loops: CDR1 ENHRY, CDR2 SYGVKD. Unmatched junction bases numbered 7, after V lost 6 bases and J lost 4 bases. The CDR3 is 16 residues long. The chain's CDR3 is CAISPGLAGVTGELFF. The CDR3 DNA follows: TGTGCCATCAGCCCAGGACTAGCGGGTGTCACCGGGGAGCTGTTTTTT.

This clone was recorded a few times. V usage is TRBV6-1 and J usage is TRBJ1-6; D is unresolved. Germline lookup yields CDR1 MNHNS and CDR2 SASEGT. With 2 bases removed from V and 5 bases from J, the gap between germline ends came to 7 bases. The CDR3 contains 14 residues. CDR3 sequence: CASSELDDNSPLHF. DNA of the CDR3: TGTGCCAGCAGTGAATTGGATGATAATTCACCCCTCCACTTT.

The genes are TRBV7-7 and TRBJ2-7, with D perhaps TRBD2 (5 bases). The CDR3 contains 14 residues. Germline CDR1 is SSHAT and CDR2 is FNYEAQ (reference sequence). The V end was cut by 5 bases, the J end by 1 base, with 12 bases between. As DNA, the CDR3 is TGTGCCAGCAGCGTTACAAGCGGATCCTACGAGCAGTACTTC. Protein: CASSVTSGSYEQYF. The complete variable domain, with remaining parts taken from reference TRBV7-7 and TRBJ2-7, reads GAGVSQSPRYKVTKRGQDVTLRCDPISSHATLYWYQQALGQGPEFLTYFNYEAQPDKSGLPSDRFSAERPEGSISTLTIQRTEQRDSAMYRCASSVTSGSYEQYFGPGTRLTVT.

The chain couples TRBV2 to TRBJ2-7, with TRBD2 matching 7 bases. The V segment lost 7 bases and the J segment 7 bases; nucleotides outside the gene matches: 16. This CDR3 is built from 15 residues. From germline, CDR1 is SNHLY and CDR2 FYNNEI. CDR3 amino acids: CASNRPGRTGGEQYF. The CDR3 bases are TGTGCCAGCAACCGCCCCGGGAGAACGGGGGGAGAGCAGTACTTC.

The chain carries TRBV19 and TRBJ2-2; 7 nucleotides agree with TRBD1. The trim removed 5 bases at V and 6 bases at J, leaving 3 bases unmatched. Germline loops: CDR1 LNHDA, CDR2 SQIVND (reference sequence). The CDR3 contains 13 residues. CDR3 sequence (DNA): TGTGCCAGTAGTTCTCAGGGGGCCGGGGAGCTGTTTTTT. This encodes CASSSQGAGELFF.

The V call is TRBV27, the J call TRBJ1-2, with TRBD1 as a possible D gene (6 bases). Trimming pared 2 bases from V and 5 bases from J, leaving 12 bases between. CDR3 length equals 14 residues. In germline, CDR1 is MNHEY, CDR2 SMNVEV (reference sequence). CDR3 in DNA: TGTGCCAGCAGTTTAAGCAGGGGAGGGTATGGCTACACCTTC. Its translation is CASSLSRGGYGYTF.

The genes are TRBV24-1 and TRBJ2-6, with a tentative D call TRBD1 (6 bases). Per germline, CDR1 KGHDR and CDR2 SFDVKD. The CDR3 length is 19 residues. V was cut by 3 bases and J by 0 bases, with 17 bases left in between. CDR3 nucleotide sequence: TGTGCCACCAGTGATGCACAGGGACAAAAAAACTCTGGGGCCAACGTCCTGACTTTC. Translation: CATSDAQGQKNSGANVLTF.

J is TRBJ2-1 and V is TRBV6-2 or TRBV6-3; TRBD2 matches 7 bases. Trimming took 5 bases from V and 4 from J; bases not matched to a gene: 5. Germline loops: CDR1 MNHEY, CDR2 SVGEGT. This CDR3 is 14 amino acids long. The CDR3 spells CASSLTSAYNEQFF. The CDR3 DNA is TGTGCCAGCAGTCTTACTAGCGCTTACAATGAGCAGTTCTTC.